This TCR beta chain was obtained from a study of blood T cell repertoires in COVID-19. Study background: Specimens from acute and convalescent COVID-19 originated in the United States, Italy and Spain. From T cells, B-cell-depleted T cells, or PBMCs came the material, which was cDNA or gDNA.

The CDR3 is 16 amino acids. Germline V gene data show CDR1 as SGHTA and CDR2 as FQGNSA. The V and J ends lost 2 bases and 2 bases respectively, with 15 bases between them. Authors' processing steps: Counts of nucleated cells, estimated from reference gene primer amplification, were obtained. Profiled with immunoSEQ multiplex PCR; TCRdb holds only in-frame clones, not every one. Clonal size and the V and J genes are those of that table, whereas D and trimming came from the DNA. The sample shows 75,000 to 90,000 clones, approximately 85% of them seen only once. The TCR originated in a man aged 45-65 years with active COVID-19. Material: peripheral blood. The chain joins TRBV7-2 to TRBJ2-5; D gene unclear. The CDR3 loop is CASSLNHPSVQETQYF. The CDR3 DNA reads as TGTGCCAGCAGCTTAAACCACCCGTCGGTGCAAGAGACCCAGTACTTC. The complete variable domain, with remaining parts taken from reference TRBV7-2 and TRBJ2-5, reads GAGVSQSPSNKVTEKGKDVELRCDPISGHTALYWYRQSLGQGLEFLIYFQGNSAPDKSGLPSDRFSAERTGGSVSTLTIQRTQQEDSAVYLCASSLNHPSVQETQYFGPGTRLLVL.